Listed below are T cell receptor beta chains from one sample, sequenced in a study of CD8 T cells in Susac syndrome. TCRdb processed the immunoSEQ multiplex PCR reads anew with MiXCR; each CDR3 protein has one entry. The repertoire includes about 200,000 distinct CDR3 sequences, about 95% of them detected once, and 0.093% sits in the top ten. The sample comprised CD4+ T cells from PBMCs. The receptors here all came from a human donor with multiple sclerosis. Each CDR3 is given with its conserved first and last residue. D genes are given only for firm matches. Size is omitted from some rows. Given values are once, few, many or a class for expanded clones.

clone_size,v_call,j_call,d_call,cdr3_aa,cdr3_nt
.,TRBV19,TRBJ1-2,.,CASSRRNYGYTF,TGTGCCAGTTCCCGGCGGAACTATGGCTACACCTTC
once,TRBV20-1,TRBJ2-3,.,CSASTTDTQYF,TGCAGTGCCAGCACCACAGATACGCAGTATTTT
.,TRBV14,TRBJ1-3,.,CASSRGPTIYF,TGTGCCAGCAGCCGCGGTCCCACCATATATTTT
.,TRBV30,TRBJ2-5,TRBD2,CAWSGLSGREKTQYF,TGTGCCTGGAGTGGGCTTAGCGGGAGGGAAAAGACCCAGTACTTC
.,TRBV5-1,TRBJ2-1,TRBD2,CASSNGTSSEQFF,TGCGCCAGCAGCAACGGGACTAGCAGTGAGCAGTTCTTC
.,TRBV2,TRBJ2-5,.,CASIEYPETQYF,TGTGCCAGCATAGAGTACCCAGAGACCCAGTACTTC
.,TRBV9,TRBJ2-7,.,CASSPPSSPSYEQYF,TGTGCCAGCAGCCCTCCTAGCAGTCCCTCCTACGAGCAGTACTTC
.,TRBV24-1,TRBJ2-1,.,CATPHVGRFF,TGTGCCACCCCCCACGTAGGGCGGTTCTTC
.,TRBV27,TRBJ2-1,.,CASRPIRGNYNEQFF,TGTGCCAGCAGACCAATCAGGGGAAACTACAATGAGCAGTTCTTC
.,TRBV7-9,TRBJ2-5,.,CASSLVAPTQYF,TGTGCCAGCAGCTTAGTGGCGCCGACCCAGTACTTC
.,TRBV3-1,TRBJ1-2,.,CASSPSRGGGYTF,TGTGCCAGCAGCCCCTCCCGTGGGGGTGGCTACACCTTC
.,TRBV13,TRBJ2-5,.,CASSFKIEETQYF,TGTGCCAGCAGCTTCAAGATAGAAGAGACCCAGTACTTC
.,TRBV20-1,TRBJ2-7,.,CSASRARTNFYEQYF,TGCAGTGCTAGTAGGGCGAGAACCAACTTCTACGAGCAGTACTTC
.,TRBV2,TRBJ2-1,.,CASSEGRVNRF,TGTGCCAGCAGTGAGGGGCGGGTGAATAGATTC
.,TRBV2,TRBJ2-7,.,CASSPKDNYEQYF,TGTGCCAGCAGTCCTAAGGACAACTACGAGCAGTACTTC
.,TRBV29-1,TRBJ2-4,.,CSVEDPEGTKNIQYF,TGCAGCGTTGAAGATCCCGAGGGGACCAAAAACATTCAGTACTTC
.,TRBV30,TRBJ2-1,.,CAWSVSRGQFF,TGTGCCTGGAGTGTATCAAGGGGCCAGTTCTTC
.,TRBV29-1,TRBJ2-2,.,CSVRYQRSGANTGELFF,TGCAGCGTCCGATACCAGCGGTCGGGCGCGAACACCGGGGAGCTGTTTTTT
.,TRBV11-2,TRBJ2-3,TRBD1,CASSSRGTGLTDTQYF,TGTGCCAGCAGCTCAAGAGGGACAGGGCTGACAGATACGCAGTATTTT
.,TRBV29-1,TRBJ1-1,.,CSVVPGVTEAFF,TGCAGCGTTGTCCCAGGGGTCACTGAAGCTTTCTTT
.,TRBV30,TRBJ2-7,.,CAWMRNRAYEQYF,TGTGCCTGGATGCGAAACAGGGCCTACGAGCAGTACTTC
.,TRBV12-3/TRBV12-4,TRBJ2-2,TRBD1,CASRLPPGQGGAGELFF,TGTGCCAGCAGGCTTCCCCCTGGACAGGGGGGAGCCGGGGAGCTGTTTTTT
.,TRBV9,TRBJ2-5,TRBD2,CASSVASGKGETQYF,TGTGCCAGCAGCGTAGCTAGCGGGAAAGGAGAGACCCAGTACTTC
.,TRBV27,TRBJ2-7,TRBD1,CASRDSAYEQYF,TGTGCCAGCCGGGACAGCGCCTACGAGCAGTACTTC
.,TRBV12-3/TRBV12-4,TRBJ1-1,.,CASSLKGFTEAFF,TGTGCCAGCAGCCTCAAAGGGTTCACTGAAGCTTTCTTT
.,TRBV7-9,TRBJ2-3,TRBD2,CASSRISTSLLRGTDTQYF,TGTGCCAGCAGCAGGATTTCGACTAGCCTACTTAGGGGCACAGATACGCAGTATTTT
.,TRBV12-3/TRBV12-4,TRBJ1-4,TRBD1,CASTIRQGNNEKLFF,TGTGCCAGCACCATTCGACAGGGGAATAATGAAAAACTGTTTTTT
.,TRBV20-1,TRBJ1-2,.,CSASEGGGYTF,TGCAGTGCTAGTGAGGGAGGCGGCTACACCTTC
.,TRBV9,TRBJ2-2,.,CASSVGRVDTGELFF,TGTGCCAGCAGCGTAGGGCGGGTTGACACCGGGGAGCTGTTTTTT
.,TRBV30,TRBJ2-5,.,CAWSLSVKTQYF,TGTGCCTGGAGCTTATCAGTGAAGACCCAGTACTTC
once,TRBV30,TRBJ1-1,.,CAWSSLRGAFF,TGTGCCTGGAGCAGCCTCCGGGGGGCTTTCTTT
.,TRBV24-1,TRBJ1-1,.,CATSDLLGTGQPMNTEAFF,TGTGCCACCAGTGATTTACTAGGGACGGGCCAACCCATGAACACTGAAGCTTTCTTT
.,TRBV27,TRBJ1-1,TRBD1,CASRGRGPTEAFF,TGTGCCAGCAGGGGCAGGGGGCCCACTGAAGCTTTCTTT
.,TRBV20-1,TRBJ2-4,.,CSATIPLENIQYF,TGCAGTGCTACCATACCGTTGGAAAACATTCAGTACTTC
.,TRBV12-3/TRBV12-4,TRBJ1-2,.,CASSLSGPSKGYTF,TGTGCCAGCAGCCTCTCGGGGCCGTCCAAAGGCTACACCTTC
.,TRBV9,TRBJ2-7,TRBD2,CASSVGPSGGYEQYF,TGTGCCAGCAGCGTAGGTCCTAGCGGGGGCTACGAGCAGTACTTC
.,TRBV29-1,TRBJ1-1,.,CSVPGAGQNTEAFF,TGCAGCGTTCCAGGCGCAGGCCAGAACACTGAAGCTTTCTTT
.,TRBV19,TRBJ2-5,.,CASSKTYPWLSGRETQYF,TGTGCCAGTAGCAAGACATATCCATGGTTGAGTGGTCGAGAGACCCAGTACTTC
.,TRBV19,TRBJ2-3,.,CASSIRRATDTQYF,TGTGCCAGTAGTATTCGGCGGGCCACAGATACGCAGTATTTT
.,TRBV5-1,TRBJ2-5,.,CASSSGPTRGETQYF,TGCGCCAGCAGTTCGGGCCCTACTAGGGGGGAGACCCAGTACTTC
.,TRBV4-1,TRBJ2-5,TRBD1,CASSLQGGHETQYF,TGCGCCAGCAGCCTGCAAGGGGGCCATGAGACCCAGTACTTC
.,TRBV7-3,TRBJ2-1,TRBD1,CASSLMTGGGEQFF,TGTGCCAGCAGCTTAATGACAGGGGGCGGGGAGCAGTTCTTC
.,TRBV20-1,TRBJ1-5,.,CSAVARYSNQPQHF,TGCAGTGCAGTGGCCAGATATAGCAATCAGCCCCAGCATTTT
.,TRBV6-5,TRBJ1-6,.,CASSRRTDSPLHF,TGTGCCAGCAGTCGACGGACAGACTCACCCCTCCACTTT